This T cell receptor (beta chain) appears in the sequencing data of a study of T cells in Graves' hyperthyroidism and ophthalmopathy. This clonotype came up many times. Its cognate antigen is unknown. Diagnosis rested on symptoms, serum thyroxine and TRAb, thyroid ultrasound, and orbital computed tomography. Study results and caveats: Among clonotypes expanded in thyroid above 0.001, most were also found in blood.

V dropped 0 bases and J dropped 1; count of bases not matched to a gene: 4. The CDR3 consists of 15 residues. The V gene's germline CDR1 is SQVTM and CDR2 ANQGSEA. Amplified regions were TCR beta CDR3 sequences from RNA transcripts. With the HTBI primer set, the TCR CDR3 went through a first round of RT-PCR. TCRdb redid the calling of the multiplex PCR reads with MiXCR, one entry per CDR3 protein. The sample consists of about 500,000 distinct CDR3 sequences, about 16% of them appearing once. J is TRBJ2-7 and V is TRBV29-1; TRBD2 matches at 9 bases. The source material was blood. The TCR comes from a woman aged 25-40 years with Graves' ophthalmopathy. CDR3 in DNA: TGCAGCGTTGAAGAGCGTAGCGGGAGTTCCTACGAGCAGTACTTC. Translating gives CSVEERSGSSYEQYF.